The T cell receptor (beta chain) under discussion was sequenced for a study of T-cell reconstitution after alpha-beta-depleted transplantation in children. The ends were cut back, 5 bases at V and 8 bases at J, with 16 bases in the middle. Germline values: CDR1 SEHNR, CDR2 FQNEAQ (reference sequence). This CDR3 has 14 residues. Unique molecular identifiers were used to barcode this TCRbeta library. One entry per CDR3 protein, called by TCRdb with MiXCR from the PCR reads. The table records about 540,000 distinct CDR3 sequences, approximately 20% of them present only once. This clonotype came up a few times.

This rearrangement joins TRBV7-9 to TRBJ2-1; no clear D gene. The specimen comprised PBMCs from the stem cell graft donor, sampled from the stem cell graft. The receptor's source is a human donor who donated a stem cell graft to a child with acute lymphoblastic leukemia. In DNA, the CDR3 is TGTGCCAGCAGCGAAGTGGGCCGGACGGATGAGCAGTTCTTC. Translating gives CASSEVGRTDEQFF.